This entry features one T cell receptor (beta chain) sequence. Its antigen is unidentified. Sequencing used immunoSEQ multiplex PCR; TCRdb keeps in-frame clones, though not all of them. This sample has 55,000 to 65,000 clones, with about three quarters found just once. The sample is drawn from a study of T cell responses to AZD1222 COVID-19 vaccine. Study outcomes and limitations: Recipients of two AZD1222 doses showed rising Spike-specific TCR breadth and depth. Among the donors, most were white British and more were female, and clonal diversity was possibly underestimated.

V lost 5 bases to trimming and J lost 4 bases, with 14 bases between them. Germline CDR1 is LNHDA and CDR2 is SQIVND (reference sequence). The CDR3 runs to 14 residues. The chain couples TRBV19 to TRBJ1-1; TRBD1 might be the D (6 bases). The sample consisted of peripheral blood, taken 28 days after the second AZD1222 dose. The TCR was taken from an adult who received the AZD1222 COVID-19 vaccine. CDR3 protein: CASSDPGETTEAFF. The CDR3 DNA sequence: TGTGCCAGTAGTGATCCAGGGGAGACCACTGAAGCTTTCTTT.